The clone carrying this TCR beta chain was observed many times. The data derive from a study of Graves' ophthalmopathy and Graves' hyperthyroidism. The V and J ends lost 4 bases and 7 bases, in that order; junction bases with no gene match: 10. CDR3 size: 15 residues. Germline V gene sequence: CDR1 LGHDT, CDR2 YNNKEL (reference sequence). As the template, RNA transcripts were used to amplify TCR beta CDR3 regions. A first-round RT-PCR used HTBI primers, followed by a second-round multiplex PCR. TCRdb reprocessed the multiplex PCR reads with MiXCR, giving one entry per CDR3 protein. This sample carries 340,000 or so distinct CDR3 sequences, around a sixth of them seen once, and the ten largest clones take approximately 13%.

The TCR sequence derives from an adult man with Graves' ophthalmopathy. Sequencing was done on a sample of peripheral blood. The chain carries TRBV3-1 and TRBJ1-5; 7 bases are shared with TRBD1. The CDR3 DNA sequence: TGTGCCAGCAGCCCCGGACAGGTTGAGGGGCAGCCCCAGCATTTT. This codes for CASSPGQVEGQPQHF.